The clone carrying this T cell receptor (beta chain) was observed a few times. This record belongs to a study of T-cell reconstitution after alpha-beta-depleted transplantation in children. The germline CDR1 and CDR2 sequences are SGHNT and YENEEA. V was shortened by 0 bases and J by 13 bases, with 12 bases between the two germline ends. The CDR3 covers 13 residues. Library preparation (for TCRbeta) was performed with unique molecular identifiers. MiXCR, applied by TCRdb to the PCR reads, yields one record per CDR3 protein. The data hold some 200,000 distinct CDR3 sequences, with approximately 10% observed a single time.

The chain recombines TRBV11-3 with TRBJ2-2; D perhaps matches TRBD2 (5 bases). The TCR sequence derives from a human donor who donated a stem cell graft to a child with acute lymphoblastic leukemia. Material: PBMCs from the stem cell graft donor, obtained from the stem cell graft. The chain's CDR3 is CASSLDQRGVLFF. The CDR3 DNA sequence: TGTGCCAGCAGCTTAGATCAACGGGGTGTGCTGTTTTTT. The full variable domain, its missing parts supplied by reference TRBV11-3 and TRBJ2-2, is EAGVVQSPRYKIIEKKQPVAFWCNPISGHNTLYWYLQNLGQGPELLIRYENEEAVDDSQLPKDRFSAERLKGVDSTLKIQPAELGDSAVYLCASSLDQRGVLFFGEGSRLTVL.